This entry concerns a single T cell receptor (beta chain). Its matching antigen is unknown. The length of the CDR3 is 16 residues. Germline V lookup: CDR1 SEHNR, CDR2 FQNEAQ (reference sequence). J was trimmed by 5 bases and V by 4 bases; bases with no gene match: 9. TCR alpha and TCR beta cDNA libraries carrying sample barcodes and UMIs came from 5'RACE with constant-segment primers. TCRdb passed the 5' RACE reads through MiXCR, listing each CDR3 protein once. The repertoire holds 150,000 to 200,000 distinct CDR3 sequences, with 30% to 35% as singletons. This sample was included in a study of T-cell memory formation after mild COVID-19. Study conclusions and caveats: CD4+ contracting clones were found mainly in CM and EM, and CD8+ ones in EMRA. Researchers could not confirm that second-wave clones peaking on day 37 targeted SARS-CoV-2. CD4/CD8 balance held among clones contracting day 15 to 85, and later expanders leaned CD4+.

Source material: PBMCs or a T cell subset sorted from them (not recorded which). The receptor was isolated from an adult woman who had mild COVID-19 (a few samples of this study predate the infection). Cell type and time point are not known. The V and J genes are TRBV7-9 and TRBJ2-5; 11 positions match TRBD1. DNA for the CDR3: TGTGCCAGCAGCTCGTCTGGACAGGGGGCGCGGGAGACCCAGTACTTC. Amino acids: CASSSSGQGARETQYF.